Below, 31 T cell receptor beta chains from the same sample are listed, as sequenced in a study of control samples from healthy donors and cancer patients. The protocol was immunoSEQ multiplex PCR, while the TCRdb copy is restricted to in-frame clones and leaves out a portion. The table lists about 150,000 clones, around 90% of them singletons. Sequenced input: blood. These receptors originate from a man in his thirties or forties in good health.

The chain has TRBV5-1 and TRBJ1-1; D unclear. Germline CDR1 SGHRS, CDR2 YFSETQ. The length of the CDR3 is 13 residues. V was shortened by 4 bases and J by 0 bases, with 7 bases between the two germline ends. Here the CDR3 DNA reads TGCGCCAGCAGCCCCATCATGAACACTGAAGCTTTCTTT. This gives the protein CASSPIMNTEAFF. The entire variable domain, with the rest obtained from reference TRBV5-1 and TRBJ1-1, is as follows: KAGVTQTPRYLIKTRGQQVTLSCSPISGHRSVSWYQQTPGQGLQFLFEYFSETQRNKGNFPGRFSGRQFSNSRSEMNVSTLELGDSALYLCASSPIMNTEAFFGQGTRLTVV.

This chain connects TRBV5-8 to TRBJ2-3; TRBD2 matches at 8 bases. V shed 4 bases, J shed 5 bases, and the junction held 12 bases outside the gene matches. The CDR3 is made up of 16 amino acids. CDR1 SGHTS and CDR2 YDEGEE come from the germline V gene. The CDR3 sequence is CASSLGSGGRGDTQYF. CDR3 DNA: TGTGCCAGCAGCCTCGGCTCGGGGGGGCGAGGAGATACGCAGTATTTT.

The chain combines TRBV6-6 with TRBJ2-7, with TRBD2 as a possible D gene (5 bases). The CDR3 spans 14 residues. The germline V and J ends were trimmed by 0 bases and 2 bases, with 8 bases remaining between them. CDR1 is MNHNY, CDR2 SVGAGI, per germline (reference sequence). The CDR3 nucleotides read TGTGCCAGCAGTTACTCAGGAGGTACCTACGAGCAGTACTTC. It translates to CASSYSGGTYEQYF.

The rearrangement links TRBV5-1 to TRBJ2-5, with 11 bases aligning to TRBD2. The CDR3 has 15 amino acids. CDR1 and CDR2 (germline): SGHRS, YFSETQ. Trimming cost V 2 bases and J 4 bases; bases outside gene matches: 4. CDR3 DNA: TGCGCCAGCAGCTTAACTAGCGGGAGCCTAGAGACCCAGTACTTC. Its translation: CASSLTSGSLETQYF.

In nucleotides, the CDR3 is TGTGCCACCAGTGACCCAACGGGACAGGGTGCGAGCACAGATACGCAGTATTTT. Protein sequence: CATSDPTGQGASTDTQYF. The chain links TRBV24-1 to TRBJ2-3, with 9 bases aligning to TRBD1. The CDR3 runs to 18 residues. Per the germline V gene, CDR1 is KGHDR and CDR2 is SFDVKD. V dropped 4 bases and J dropped 0; count of bases not matched to a gene: 10.

This sequence joins TRBV19 and TRBJ2-2; D not resolved. The CDR3 spans 13 residues. Trimming took 6 bases from V and 4 from J, leaving 9 bases between them. Germline CDR1 reads LNHDA; CDR2 reads SQIVND (reference sequence). This CDR3 is CASRVGGTGELFF. For the CDR3, the DNA is TGTGCCAGTAGAGTTGGCGGCACCGGGGAGCTGTTTTTT.

The V call is TRBV27, the J call TRBJ1-2; perhaps TRBD1 as D (6 bases). The germline gives CDR1 MNHEY, CDR2 SMNVEV (reference sequence). V gave up 5 bases and J gave up 2 bases, with 9 bases separating them. This CDR3 contains 13 residues. The DNA of the CDR3 is TGTGCCAGCAGTGCACAGGGAAACTATGGCTACACCTTC. It is translated as CASSAQGNYGYTF.

V and J are TRBV6-2 or TRBV6-3 and TRBJ2-1; 12 bases are shared with TRBD2. This CDR3 comprises 16 residues. Trimming removed 4 bases from V and 3 bases from J; junction bases left unmatched: 4. The germline gives CDR1 MNHEY, CDR2 SVGEGT. CDR3 sequence (DNA): TGTGCCAGCAGTTTCACGACTAGCGGGGGCTACAATGAGCAGTTCTTC. This codes for CASSFTTSGGYNEQFF.

This rearrangement joins TRBV11-3 to TRBJ2-1; D perhaps matches TRBD2 (6 bases). From germline, CDR1 is SGHNT and CDR2 YENEEA. This CDR3 region has 16 residues. The V gene lost 5 bases and the J gene lost 8 bases, with 22 bases spanning the gap. Here the CDR3 reads CASSRGLADLRDEQFF. CDR3 coding DNA: TGTGCCAGCAGCCGAGGGTTAGCGGACCTTCGCGATGAGCAGTTCTTC.

The V and J genes are TRBV14 and TRBJ2-5, with a tentative D call TRBD1 (5 bases). In germline, CDR1 is SGHDN, CDR2 FVKESK. There are 15 residues in the CDR3. Deletions cut 2 bases from V and 5 bases from J, with 15 bases between. DNA of the CDR3: TGTGCCAGCAGCCAATTTACGCTTGCAGGGGAGACCCAGTACTTC. The encoded protein is CASSQFTLAGETQYF.

The chain joins TRBV6-5 to TRBJ1-2; D unclear. The CDR3 runs 14 residues. V lost 5 bases and J 8 bases, leaving 18 bases between the germline ends. Germline V gives CDR1 MNHEY, CDR2 SVGAGI. The CDR3 sequence is CASSQTVTTRGYTF. As DNA, the CDR3 is TGTGCCAGCAGTCAGACCGTCACCACTCGGGGCTACACCTTC.

The chain is built from TRBV19 and TRBJ2-7, with TRBD1 matching 10 bases. The CDR3 extends over 13 amino acids. CDR1 and CDR2 from the germline V gene are LNHDA and SQIVND (reference sequence). The trim removed 10 bases at V and 6 bases at J, leaving 9 bases unmatched. The CDR3 spells CATGRGQGFEQYF. The CDR3 DNA reads TGTGCCACAGGTAGGGGACAGGGGTTCGAGCAGTACTTC.

The chain joins TRBV9 to TRBJ2-2; TRBD2 might be the D (5 bases). The CDR3 length is 13 residues. Germline V gene lookup returns CDR1 SGDLS and CDR2 YYNGEE. Trimming took off 2 bases at V and 6 bases at J, with 8 bases between the two ends. This chain's CDR3 is CASSVRGAGELFF. CDR3 bases: TGTGCCAGCAGCGTCCGGGGTGCCGGGGAGCTGTTTTTT.

This clone was observed once. This rearrangement joins TRBV11-2 to TRBJ1-1; perhaps TRBD1 as D (6 bases). Germline V lookup: CDR1 SGHAT, CDR2 FQNNGV. Trimming stripped 4 bases from V and 2 bases from J, with 14 bases between. This CDR3 region has 15 residues. The CDR3 reads CASSSLQGTNTEAFF. The CDR3 nucleotides read TGTGCCAGCAGCTCGCTGCAGGGGACTAACACTGAAGCTTTCTTT.

This clone was observed once. The V call is TRBV27, the J call TRBJ1-2; the D is unclear. This CDR3 is 13 amino acids long. Germline V gene data show CDR1 as MNHEY and CDR2 as SMNVEV (reference sequence). The V gene lost 2 bases and the J gene lost 6 bases, with 10 bases spanning the gap. The CDR3 bases are TGTGCCAGCAGTTTAAAAGGGTATCATGGCTACACCTTC. Its translation is CASSLKGYHGYTF.

The chain carries TRBV5-6 and TRBJ2-7, with D hard to call. V was shortened by 1 base and J by 4 bases, with 6 bases between the two germline ends. This CDR3 is 12 amino acids long. The germline gives CDR1 SGHDT, CDR2 YYEEEE. For the CDR3, the DNA is TGTGCCAGCAGCTTGACCGATTACGAGCAGTACTTC. This codes for CASSLTDYEQYF.

The genes are TRBV4-3 and TRBJ2-1; 7 nucleotides align to TRBD2. The CDR3 loop spans 16 amino acids. Trimming removed 4 bases from V and 4 bases from J; junction bases left unmatched: 10. Germline lookup yields CDR1 LGHNA and CDR2 YSLEER. CDR3 sequence (DNA): TGCGCCAGCAGCCTCAGCGAGACTAGCCTTTACAATGAGCAGTTCTTC. Translated: CASSLSETSLYNEQFF.

The chain is built from TRBV11-2 and TRBJ2-7; 7 bases agree with TRBD1. The CDR3 runs 14 residues. V trimming: 5 bases; J trimming: 4 bases; junction bases outside the gene matches: 8. Germline-derived CDR1 and CDR2 are SGHAT and FQNNGV. In DNA, the CDR3 is TGTGCCAGCAGCCGAAACAGGGGCCCATACGAGCAGTACTTC. It codes for CASSRNRGPYEQYF.

The genes are TRBV25-1 and TRBJ1-2, with 8 bases that match TRBD1. After removal of 3 bases from V and 6 bases from J, the junction contained 9 bases not matched to a gene. Germline CDR1 and CDR2: MGHDK and SYGVNS. CDR3 length: 15 residues. The CDR3 protein is CASSDRMDREHGYTF. For the CDR3, the DNA is TGTGCCAGCAGTGATCGCATGGACAGGGAGCATGGCTACACCTTC.

Here the CDR3 reads CSAWSVLGGYEQYF. The DNA of the CDR3 is TGCAGCGCCTGGAGCGTCCTCGGGGGGTACGAGCAGTACTTC. This rearrangement joins TRBV29-1 to TRBJ2-7; 7 bases are a match to TRBD2. Per germline, CDR1 SQVTM and CDR2 ANQGSEA. CDR3 length: 14 residues. After removal of 7 bases from V and 4 bases from J, the junction contained 13 bases not matched to a gene.

The chain carries TRBV7-2 and TRBJ1-5, with D tentatively TRBD1 (5 bases). CDR1 and CDR2 from the germline V gene are SGHTA and FQGNSA. Trimming took 5 bases from V and 4 from J, leaving 21 bases between them. The CDR3 contains 17 residues. This chain's CDR3 is CASSPVISHDRNQPQHF. CDR3 DNA sequence: TGTGCCAGCAGCCCCGTTATCAGCCACGACAGAAATCAGCCCCAGCATTTT.

This clone was recorded only once. V gene TRBV9 combines with J gene TRBJ1-2; D might be TRBD1 (5 bases). Looked up from germline, CDR1 is SGDLS and CDR2 is YYNGEE. V was pared by 3 bases and J by 4 bases, with 13 bases between. CDR3 length equals 14 residues. The DNA of the CDR3 is TGTGCCAGCAGCGGAGGGACCGTAGTCTATGGCTACACCTTC. Protein: CASSGGTVVYGYTF.

This clone was counted once. V gene TRBV3-1 (or the pseudogene TRBV3-2) combines with J gene TRBJ1-1, with a weak D call TRBD1 (6 bases). With 1 base removed from V and 4 bases from J, the gap between germline ends came to 7 bases. The CDR3 covers 13 residues. Per the germline V gene, CDR1 is LGHDT and CDR2 is YNNKEL (reference sequence). CDR3 amino acids: CASSQVRGTEAFF. The CDR3 nucleotides read TGTGCCAGCAGCCAAGTCAGGGGCACTGAAGCTTTCTTT.

The chain couples TRBV5-8 to TRBJ2-3; the match to TRBD1 covers 8 bases. From germline, CDR1 is SGHTS and CDR2 YDEGEE. V was pared by 3 bases and J by 0 bases, with 3 bases of the junction left unmatched. The CDR3 has 15 amino acids. The CDR3 DNA sequence: TGTGCCAGCAGCTCAGGGACAGGAAGCACAGATACGCAGTATTTT. Protein product: CASSSGTGSTDTQYF.

This sequence joins TRBV18 and TRBJ2-7; D is ambiguous. V lost 3 bases and J 1 base, leaving 7 bases between the germline ends. CDR1 KGHSH and CDR2 LQKENI come from the germline V gene. The CDR3 loop spans 13 amino acids. CDR3 coding DNA: TGTGCCAGCTCACCCGGTGGGTCCTACGAGCAGTACTTC. Translation: CASSPGGSYEQYF.

V is TRBV3-1 (or the pseudogene TRBV3-2) and J is TRBJ2-5; a weak D match, TRBD1 (5 bases). CDR3 length: 16 amino acids. Trimming removed 4 bases from V and 0 bases from J, with 15 bases in between. Germline-derived CDR1 and CDR2 are LGHDT and YNNKEL (reference sequence). The DNA for the CDR3 is TGTGCCAGCAGCCTTCTTTTTGAGGACAACCAAGAGACCCAGTACTTC. Amino acid sequence: CASSLLFEDNQETQYF.

The CDR3 nucleotides read TGCGCCAGCAGTTACAAGCCAGGGGAAGGGGACGAGCAGTACTTC. Amino acids: CASSYKPGEGDEQYF. The rearrangement uses TRBV4-3 and TRBJ2-7, with D perhaps matching TRBD1 (6 bases). Germline CDR1 reads LGHNA; CDR2 reads YSLEER. The V end lost 6 bases, the J end lost 5 bases, and 20 bases lay between the germline ends. This CDR3 is built from 15 residues.

This chain uses TRBV4-2 with TRBJ2-4, with TRBD2 matching 9 bases. V trimming: 1 base; J trimming: 8 bases; junction bases outside the gene matches: 12. This CDR3 comprises 17 residues. Germline CDR1 LGHNA, CDR2 YNFKEQ. The CDR3 here is CASSQAVRGGFEDIQYF. CDR3 bases: TGTGCCAGCAGCCAAGCCGTGCGGGGGGGATTTGAGGACATTCAGTACTTC.

This clone has just one count. The rearrangement joins TRBV6-2 or TRBV6-3 to TRBJ2-7; TRBD1 matches at 9 bases. CDR1 and CDR2 (germline): MNHEY, SVGEGT. J was trimmed by 11 bases and V by 2 bases; bases with no gene match: 7. This CDR3 comprises 13 residues. This chain's CDR3 is CASSYQPGDREYF. The CDR3 DNA follows: TGTGCCAGCAGTTACCAGCCCGGGGACAGGGAGTACTTC.

The chain is built from TRBV7-2 and TRBJ1-4; 7 positions agree with TRBD1. The CDR3 covers 17 residues. J was trimmed by 5 bases and V by 1 base; bases with no gene match: 10. Germline values: CDR1 SGHTA, CDR2 FQGNSA. CDR3 protein: CASSLVSSGTANEKLFF. The CDR3 DNA reads as TGTGCCAGCAGCTTAGTTAGCTCGGGGACAGCAAATGAAAAACTGTTTTTT.

This clone turned up a few times. The CDR3 protein is CSASEGGSYEQYF. The CDR3 DNA is TGCAGCGCGTCGGAGGGAGGGAGCTACGAGCAGTACTTC. The chain recombines TRBV29-1 with TRBJ2-7, with 7 bases fitting TRBD2. The CDR3 has 13 amino acids. V gave up 7 bases and J gave up 3 bases; unmatched junction bases: 9. Germline-derived CDR1 and CDR2 are SQVTM and ANQGSEA.